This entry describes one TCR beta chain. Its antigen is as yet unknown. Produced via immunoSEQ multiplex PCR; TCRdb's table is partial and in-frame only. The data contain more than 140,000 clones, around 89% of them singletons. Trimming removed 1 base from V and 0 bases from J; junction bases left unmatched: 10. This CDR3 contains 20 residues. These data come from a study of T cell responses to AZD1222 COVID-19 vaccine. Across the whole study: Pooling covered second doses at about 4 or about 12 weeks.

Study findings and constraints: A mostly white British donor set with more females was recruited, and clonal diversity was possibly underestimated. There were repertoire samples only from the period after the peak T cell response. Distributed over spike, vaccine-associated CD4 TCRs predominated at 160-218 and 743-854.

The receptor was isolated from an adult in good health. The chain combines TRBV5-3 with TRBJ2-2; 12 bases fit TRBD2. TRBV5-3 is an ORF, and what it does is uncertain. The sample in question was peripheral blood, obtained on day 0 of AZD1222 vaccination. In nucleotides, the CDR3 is TGTGCCAGAAGCTTGCCCCGGTCTAGCGGGGGGGCACCGAACACCGGGGAGCTGTTTTTT. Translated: CARSLPRSSGGAPNTGELFF.